Sample share makes the clone carrying this T cell receptor gamma chain medium-sized. The antigen is undetermined. The data were taken from a study of gamma delta lymphoproliferative disorders and STAT genes. Broader study findings: Most major patient clonotypes were shared with at least one healthy donor.

Genomic DNA from isolated PBMCs served as the sequencing template. This CDR3 spans 12 amino acids. With 1 base clipped from V and 12 bases from J, the junction kept 5 bases outside the gene matches. The germline V gene has CDR1 EGSNGY and CDR2 YDSYNSKV. TCRdb re-called the multiplex PCR reads through CATT. The sample lists about 4,500 gamma-chain clones, 7.9% occurring once. The sequence was obtained from a human donor in good health. The V call is TRGV2, the J call TRGJP2. Matching the DNA to germline supplied the J gene, which TCRdb does not give. Input material: blood. CDR3 amino acids: CATWDGWGIKTF. Here the CDR3 DNA reads TGTGCCACCTGGGACGGATGGGGGATCAAGACGTTT.